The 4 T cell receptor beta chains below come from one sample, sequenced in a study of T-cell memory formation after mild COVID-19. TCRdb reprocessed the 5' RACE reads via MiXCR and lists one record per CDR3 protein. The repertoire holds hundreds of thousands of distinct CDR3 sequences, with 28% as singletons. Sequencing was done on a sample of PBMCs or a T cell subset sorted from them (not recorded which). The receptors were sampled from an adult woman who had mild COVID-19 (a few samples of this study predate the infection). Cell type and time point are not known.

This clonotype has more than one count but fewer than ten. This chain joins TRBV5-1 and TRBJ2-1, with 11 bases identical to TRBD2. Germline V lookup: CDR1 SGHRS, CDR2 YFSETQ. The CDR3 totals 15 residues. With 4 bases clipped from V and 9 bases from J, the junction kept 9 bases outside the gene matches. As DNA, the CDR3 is TGCGCCAGCAGCCTAGCGGGGGGAGTCCTAGGTGAGCAGTTCTTC. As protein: CASSLAGGVLGEQFF.

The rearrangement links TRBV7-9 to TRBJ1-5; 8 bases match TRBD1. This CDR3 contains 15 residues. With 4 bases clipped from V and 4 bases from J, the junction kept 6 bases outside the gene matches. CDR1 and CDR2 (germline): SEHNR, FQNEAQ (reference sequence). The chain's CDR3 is CASSSGQGSNQPQHF. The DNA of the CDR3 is TGTGCCAGCAGCTCCGGACAGGGCAGTAATCAGCCCCAGCATTTT.

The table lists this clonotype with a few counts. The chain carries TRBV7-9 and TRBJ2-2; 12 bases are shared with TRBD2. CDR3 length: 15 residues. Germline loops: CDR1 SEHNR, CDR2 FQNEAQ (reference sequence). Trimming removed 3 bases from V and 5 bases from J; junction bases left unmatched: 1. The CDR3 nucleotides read TGTGCCAGCAGCTTTACTAGCGGGAGGACCGGGGAGCTGTTTTTT. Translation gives CASSFTSGRTGELFF.

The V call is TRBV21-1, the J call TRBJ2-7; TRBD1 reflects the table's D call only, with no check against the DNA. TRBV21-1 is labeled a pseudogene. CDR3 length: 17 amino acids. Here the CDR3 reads CASSKVGFSLTGFEQYF. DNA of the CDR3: TGTGCCAGCAGCAAAGTTGGCTTTTCACTGACAGGGTTCGAGCAGTACTTC.